Given below is one TCR beta chain in context. The data stem from a study of beta chain features in type 1 diabetes. Expressed TCRB transcripts were sequenced, since all the RNA that had been isolated was reverse transcribed. Measured with immunoSEQ multiplex PCR; TCRdb has only the in-frame clones, and not every one. The data hold about 300,000 clones, with roughly 8% observed a single time. The sequencing sample was made of central memory CD4+ T cells from blood. This receptor was taken from a woman younger than 30 in good health.

As DNA, the CDR3 is TGTGCCAGCAGTGCCCAGCTAGGAGAGACCCAGTACTTC. Amino acid sequence: CASSAQLGETQYF. The rearrangement joins TRBV2 to TRBJ2-5; D gene ambiguous. The CDR3 covers 13 residues. Germline V CDR1 and CDR2: SNHLY, FYNNEI. Trimming took off 4 bases at V and 4 bases at J, with 10 bases between the two ends. Drawing the rest from reference TRBV2 and TRBJ2-5, the complete variable domain is EPEVTQTPSHQVTQMGQEVILRCVPISNHLYFYWYRQILGQKVEFLVSFYNNEISEKSEIFDDQFSVERPDGSNFTLKIRSTKLEDSAMYFCASSAQLGETQYFGPGTRLLVL.